The clone carrying this T cell receptor beta chain was picked up one time. Its specificity is not known. Some clones are missing from TCRdb's copy, which holds only in-frame ones; the method was immunoSEQ multiplex PCR. The sample includes under 150,000 clones, 93% seen only once; the top ten take 0.85% to 0.95%. This entry belongs to a study of T cell responses to AZD1222 COVID-19 vaccine. Study outcomes and limitations: Nearly half of unique spike-specific TCRs reportedly avoided B.1.351 and B.1.1.7 mutated regions. Spike-specific TCR depth and breadth grew after two AZD1222 doses.

The V gene's germline CDR1 is KGHSH and CDR2 LQKENI. The ends were cut back, 2 bases at V and 5 bases at J, with 7 bases in the middle. The length of the CDR3 is 14 residues. The material sequenced was peripheral blood, taken on day 0 of AZD1222 vaccination. This TCR came from an adult in good health. The chain uses TRBV18 and TRBJ1-6, with a tentative D call TRBD1 (5 bases). In nucleotides, the CDR3 is TGTGCCAGCTCACCAATGGACAATAATTCACCCCTCCACTTT. Its protein is CASSPMDNNSPLHF.